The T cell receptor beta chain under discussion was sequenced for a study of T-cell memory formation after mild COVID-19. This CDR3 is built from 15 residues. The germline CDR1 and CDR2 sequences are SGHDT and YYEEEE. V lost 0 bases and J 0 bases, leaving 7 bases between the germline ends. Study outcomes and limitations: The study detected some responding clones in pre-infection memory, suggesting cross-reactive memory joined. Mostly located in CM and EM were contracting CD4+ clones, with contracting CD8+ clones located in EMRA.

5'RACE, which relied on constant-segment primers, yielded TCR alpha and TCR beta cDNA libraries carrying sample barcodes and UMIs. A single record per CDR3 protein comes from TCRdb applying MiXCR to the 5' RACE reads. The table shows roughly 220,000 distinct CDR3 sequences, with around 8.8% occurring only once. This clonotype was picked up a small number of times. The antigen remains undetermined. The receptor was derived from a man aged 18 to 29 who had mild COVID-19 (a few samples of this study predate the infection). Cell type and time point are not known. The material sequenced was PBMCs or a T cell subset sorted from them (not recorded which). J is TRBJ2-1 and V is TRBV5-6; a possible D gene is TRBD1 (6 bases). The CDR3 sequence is CASSLVGASYNEQFF. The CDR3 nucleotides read TGTGCCAGCAGCTTGGTGGGGGCCTCCTACAATGAGCAGTTCTTC.